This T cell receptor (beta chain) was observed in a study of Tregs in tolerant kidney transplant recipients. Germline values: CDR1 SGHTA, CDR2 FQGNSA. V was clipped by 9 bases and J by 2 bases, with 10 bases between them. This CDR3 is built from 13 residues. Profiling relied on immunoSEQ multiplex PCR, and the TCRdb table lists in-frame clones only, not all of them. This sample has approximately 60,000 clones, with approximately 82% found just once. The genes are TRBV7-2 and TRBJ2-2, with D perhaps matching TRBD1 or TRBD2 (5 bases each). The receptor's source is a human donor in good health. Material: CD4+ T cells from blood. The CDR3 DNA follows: TGTGCCAGTGGGACCGGAAACACCGGGGAGCTGTTTTTT. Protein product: CASGTGNTGELFF.